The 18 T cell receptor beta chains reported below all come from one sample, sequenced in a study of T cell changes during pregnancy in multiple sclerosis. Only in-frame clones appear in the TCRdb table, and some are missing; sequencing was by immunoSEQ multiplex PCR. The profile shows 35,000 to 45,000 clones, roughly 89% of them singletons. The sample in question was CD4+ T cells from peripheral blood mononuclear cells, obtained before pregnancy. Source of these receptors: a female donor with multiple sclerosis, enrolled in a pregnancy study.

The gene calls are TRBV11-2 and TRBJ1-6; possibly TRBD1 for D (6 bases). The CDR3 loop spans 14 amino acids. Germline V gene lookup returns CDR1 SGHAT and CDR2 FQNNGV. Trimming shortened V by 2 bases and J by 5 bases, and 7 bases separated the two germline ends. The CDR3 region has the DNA TGTGCCAGCAGCTTAACAGGGAATAATTCACCCCTCCACTTT. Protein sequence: CASSLTGNNSPLHF. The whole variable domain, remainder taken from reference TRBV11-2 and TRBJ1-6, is EAGVAQSPRYKIIEKRQSVAFWCNPISGHATLYWYQQILGQGPKLLIQFQNNGVVDDSQLPKDRFSAERLKGVDSTLKIQPAKLEDSAVYLCASSLTGNNSPLHFGNGTRLTVT.

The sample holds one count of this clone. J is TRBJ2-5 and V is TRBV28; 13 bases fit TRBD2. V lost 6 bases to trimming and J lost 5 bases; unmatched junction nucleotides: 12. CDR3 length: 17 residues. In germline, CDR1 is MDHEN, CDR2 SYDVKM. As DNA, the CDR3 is TGTGCCAGCAGGCTCTTCTTGACTAGCGGGGGGACGGAGACCCAGTACTTC. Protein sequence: CASRLFLTSGGTETQYF. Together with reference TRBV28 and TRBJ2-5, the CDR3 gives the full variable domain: DVKVTQSSRYLVKRTGEKVFLECVQDMDHENMFWYRQDPGLGLRLIYFSYDVKMKEKGDIPEGYSVSREKKERFSLILESASTNQTSMYLCASRLFLTSGGTETQYFGPGTRLLVL.

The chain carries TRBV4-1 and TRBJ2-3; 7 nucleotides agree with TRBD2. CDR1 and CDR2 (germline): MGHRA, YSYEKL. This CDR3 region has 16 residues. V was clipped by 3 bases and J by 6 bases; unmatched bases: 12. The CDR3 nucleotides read TGCGCCAGCAGCCACCGAGGGGCGGGGGATATTGATACGCAGTATTTT. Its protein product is CASSHRGAGDIDTQYF.

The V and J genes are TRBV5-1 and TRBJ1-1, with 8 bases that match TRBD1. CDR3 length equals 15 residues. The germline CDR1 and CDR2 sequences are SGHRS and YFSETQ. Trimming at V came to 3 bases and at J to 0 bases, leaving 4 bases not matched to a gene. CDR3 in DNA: TGCGCCAGCAGCTGGGGGACAGGATTGAACACTGAAGCTTTCTTT. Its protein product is CASSWGTGLNTEAFF.

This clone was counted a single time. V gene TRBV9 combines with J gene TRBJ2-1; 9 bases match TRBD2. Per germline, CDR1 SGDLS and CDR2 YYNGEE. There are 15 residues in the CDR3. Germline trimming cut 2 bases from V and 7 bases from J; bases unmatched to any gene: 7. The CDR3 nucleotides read TGTGCCAGCAGCGTTACTAGCGGGCTAGGGAATGAGCAGTTCTTC. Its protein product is CASSVTSGLGNEQFF.

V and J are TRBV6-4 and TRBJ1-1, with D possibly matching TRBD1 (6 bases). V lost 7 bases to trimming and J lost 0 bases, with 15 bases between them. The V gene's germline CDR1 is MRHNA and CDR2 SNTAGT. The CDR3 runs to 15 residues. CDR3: CASTRGGRMNTEAFF. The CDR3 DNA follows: TGTGCCAGCACCCGGGGGGGGCGGATGAACACTGAAGCTTTCTTT.

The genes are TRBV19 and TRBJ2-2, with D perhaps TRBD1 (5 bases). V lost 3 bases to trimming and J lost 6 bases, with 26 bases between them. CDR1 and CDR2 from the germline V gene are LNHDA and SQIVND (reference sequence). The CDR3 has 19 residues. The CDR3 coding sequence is TGTGCCAGTAGTATGAGGACATTCCAGAGGCGCTACGGCCCCGGGGAGCTGTTTTTT. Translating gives CASSMRTFQRRYGPGELFF.

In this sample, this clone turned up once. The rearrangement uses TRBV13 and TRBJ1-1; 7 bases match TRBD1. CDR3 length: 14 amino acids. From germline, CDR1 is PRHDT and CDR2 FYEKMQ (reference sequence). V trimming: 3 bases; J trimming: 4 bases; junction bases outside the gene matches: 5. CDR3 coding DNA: TGTGCCAGCAGCTTGAGGGCAGGGGGCACTGAAGCTTTCTTT. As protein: CASSLRAGGTEAFF.

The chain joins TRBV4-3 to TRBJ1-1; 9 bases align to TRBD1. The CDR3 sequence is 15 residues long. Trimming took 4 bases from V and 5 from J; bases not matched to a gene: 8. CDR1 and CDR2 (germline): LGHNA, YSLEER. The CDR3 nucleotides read TGCGCCAGCAGCCGCAAGTGGGACAGGGAAACTGAAGCTTTCTTT. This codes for CASSRKWDRETEAFF.

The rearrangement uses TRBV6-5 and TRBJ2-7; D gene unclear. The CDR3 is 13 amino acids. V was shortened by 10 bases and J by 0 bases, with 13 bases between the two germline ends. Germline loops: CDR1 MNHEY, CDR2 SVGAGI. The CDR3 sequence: CAIFHVSSYEQYF. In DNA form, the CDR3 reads TGTGCCATTTTTCATGTTAGCTCCTACGAGCAGTACTTC.

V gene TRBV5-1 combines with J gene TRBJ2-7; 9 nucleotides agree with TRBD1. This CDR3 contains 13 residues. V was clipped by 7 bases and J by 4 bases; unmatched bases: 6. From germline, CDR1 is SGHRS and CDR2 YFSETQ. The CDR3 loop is CASSSGTGYEQYF. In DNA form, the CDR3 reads TGCGCCAGCTCTTCGGGGACAGGGTACGAGCAGTACTTC.

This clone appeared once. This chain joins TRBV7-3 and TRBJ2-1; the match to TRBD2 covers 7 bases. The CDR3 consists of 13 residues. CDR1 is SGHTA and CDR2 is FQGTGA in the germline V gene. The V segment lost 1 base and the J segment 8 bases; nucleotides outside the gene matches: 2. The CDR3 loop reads CASSLSGRDEQFF. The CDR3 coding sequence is TGTGCCAGCAGCTTAAGTGGGAGGGATGAGCAGTTCTTC.

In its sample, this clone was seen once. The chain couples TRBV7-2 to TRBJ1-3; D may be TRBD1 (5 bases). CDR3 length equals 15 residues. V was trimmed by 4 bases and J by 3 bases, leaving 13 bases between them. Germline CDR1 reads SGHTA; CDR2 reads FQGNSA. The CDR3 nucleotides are TGTGCCAGCAGCTCGGGACTGCCCGGTGGAAACACCATATATTTT. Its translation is CASSSGLPGGNTIYF.

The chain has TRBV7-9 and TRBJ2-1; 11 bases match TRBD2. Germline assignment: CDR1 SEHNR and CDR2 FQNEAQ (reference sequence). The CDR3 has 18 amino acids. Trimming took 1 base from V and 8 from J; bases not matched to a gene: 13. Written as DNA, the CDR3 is TGTGCCAGCAGCTTAGATTGGCTAGCGGGGGGCACCTGGGATGAGCAGTTCTTC. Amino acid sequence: CASSLDWLAGGTWDEQFF.

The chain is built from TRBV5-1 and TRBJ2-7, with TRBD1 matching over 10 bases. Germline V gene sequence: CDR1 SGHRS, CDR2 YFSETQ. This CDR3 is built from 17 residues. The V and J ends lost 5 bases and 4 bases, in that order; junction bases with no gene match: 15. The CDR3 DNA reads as TGCGCCAGCAGTCCTTTCTCCGGGACAGGGGATCCATACGAGCAGTACTTC. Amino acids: CASSPFSGTGDPYEQYF.

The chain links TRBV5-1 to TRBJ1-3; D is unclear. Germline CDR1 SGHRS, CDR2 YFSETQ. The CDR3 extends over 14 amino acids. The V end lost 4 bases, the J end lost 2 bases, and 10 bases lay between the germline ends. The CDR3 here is CASSATTTGNTIYF. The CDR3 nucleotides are TGCGCCAGCAGCGCCACTACCACTGGAAACACCATATATTTT.

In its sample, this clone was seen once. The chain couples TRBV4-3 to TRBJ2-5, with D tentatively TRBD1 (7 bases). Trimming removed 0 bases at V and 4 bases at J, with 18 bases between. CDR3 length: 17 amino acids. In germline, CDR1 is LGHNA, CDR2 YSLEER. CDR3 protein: CASSQDVAGGRAETQYF. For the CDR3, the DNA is TGCGCCAGCAGCCAAGATGTGGCAGGGGGGCGAGCAGAGACCCAGTACTTC.

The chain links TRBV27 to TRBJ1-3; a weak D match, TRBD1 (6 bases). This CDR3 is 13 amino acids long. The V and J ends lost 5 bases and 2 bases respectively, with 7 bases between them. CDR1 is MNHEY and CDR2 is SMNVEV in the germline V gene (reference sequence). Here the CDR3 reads CASSRTAGNTIYF. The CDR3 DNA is TGTGCCAGCAGTAGGACAGCTGGAAACACCATATATTTT.